Sequencing of this T cell receptor beta chain was carried out in a study of OX40 agonist ivuxolimab in advanced cancers. Study overall: The mean age was roughly 60 years, ranging from about 20 to 79, with about 87% of participants male.

Sampling times: baseline, cycle 4 day 1, cycle 7 day 1. This clone has a single count. Antigen: not known. Per the germline V gene, CDR1 is SGHRS and CDR2 is YFSETQ. This CDR3 has 14 residues. Trimming removed 1 base from V and 3 bases from J, with 10 bases in between. The study, taken as a whole, reports: At doses 0.1 to 3.0 mg/kg, CD4+ and CD8+ clones expanded.

Sequencing used immunoSEQ multiplex PCR; TCRdb keeps in-frame clones, though not all of them. The profile shows tens of thousands of clones, roughly 85% of them singletons. The receptor was derived from an adult with an advanced solid tumor such as melanoma, head and neck, liver or kidney cancer. This chain uses TRBV5-1 with TRBJ1-1; D not resolved. The specimen was CD4+ or CD8+ T cells sorted from blood, collected in a trial of the OX40 agonist ivuxolimab. The CDR3 DNA reads as TGCGCCAGCAGCTTGTCGGCGGGCTACACTGAAGCTTTCTTT. Its translation: CASSLSAGYTEAFF.